These 32 T cell receptor beta chains were all obtained from the same sample, sequenced in a study of identical twins (dated by TCRdb to 2015 to 2016). The method was 5' RACE. The sequencer listed for this sample is Illumina HiSeq 2000. The raw public reads went through TCRdb reprocessing: fastp at Q25, MiXCR clone calling, in-frame beta chains kept. Every CDR3 protein is listed once, alongside the most common genes and DNA of its rows. This sample lists about 790,000 distinct CDR3 sequences; 15% to 20% were detected once. The ten biggest clones cover 13% of the sample. This sample was shared with a second study, whose subject was T cells expressing NK-cell markers.

What was sequenced was PBMCs. These receptors came from a woman under 30 in good health.

This clonotype has just a few counts. The chain uses TRBV11-2 and TRBJ1-6, with a tentative D call TRBD1 (6 bases). This CDR3 comprises 17 residues. V gave up 1 base and J gave up 3 bases, with 13 bases separating them. Germline CDR1 SGHAT, CDR2 FQNNGV. The CDR3 loop reads CASSLVPGQIYNSPLHF. CDR3 in DNA: TGTGCCAGCAGCTTAGTTCCCGGACAGATCTATAATTCACCCCTCCACTTT.

The CDR3 DNA sequence: TGTGCCATTAGACAGGAAGAGAACGGTCGCTACACCTTC. It specifies CAIRQEENGRYTF. The chain links TRBV10-3 to TRBJ1-2, with a weak D call TRBD1 (6 bases). Trimming removed 9 bases from V and 9 bases from J, with 20 bases in between. The germline V gene has CDR1 ENHRY and CDR2 SYGVKD. This CDR3 is 13 amino acids long.

This clonotype was detected many times. The CDR3 is CATSSENSLRFHYNEQFF. The CDR3 DNA reads TGTGCCACCAGCAGCGAAAACTCTCTAAGGTTTCATTACAATGAGCAGTTCTTC. The rearrangement joins TRBV15 to TRBJ2-1; the D is unclear. The CDR3 sequence is 18 residues long. CDR1 and CDR2 (germline): LNHNV, YYDKDF (reference sequence). V was shortened by 3 bases and J by 4 bases, with 22 bases between the two germline ends.

This clonotype was seen a handful of times. The chain carries TRBV10-2 and TRBJ2-3; possible D gene TRBD2, 5 bases. Deletions cut 4 bases from V and 0 bases from J, with 11 bases between. The germline V gene has CDR1 WSHSY and CDR2 SAAADI. The CDR3 covers 15 residues. CDR3 amino acids: CASSGSGFSTDTQYF. The CDR3 DNA is TGCGCCAGCAGTGGGAGCGGATTTAGCACAGATACGCAGTATTTT.

This clonotype was counted many times. The chain joins TRBV12-3 or TRBV12-4 to TRBJ2-5; a possible D gene is TRBD1 (6 bases). The CDR3 extends over 13 amino acids. The germline V and J ends were trimmed by 1 base and 5 bases, with 8 bases remaining between them. Here the CDR3 DNA reads TGTGCCAGCAGTTTAGGGGGGCTGGAGACCCAGTACTTC. This gives the protein CASSLGGLETQYF.

This clonotype has ten or more counts. This chain links TRBV7-9 with TRBJ2-6; D possibly corresponds to TRBD1 (6 bases). The germline V gene has CDR1 SEHNR and CDR2 FQNEAQ (reference sequence). Trimming took off 8 bases at V and 1 base at J, with 21 bases between the two ends. The CDR3 extends over 18 amino acids. CDR3: CASWSPTGTLSGANVLTF. In DNA form, the CDR3 reads TGTGCCAGCTGGAGTCCGACAGGAACTCTTTCTGGGGCCAACGTCCTGACTTTC.

The CDR3 reads CASSLEGTGRFF. The DNA of the CDR3 is TGTGCCAGCAGCTTAGAGGGGACAGGCCGATTCTTC. The chain carries TRBV7-9 and TRBJ2-1; 8 bases fit TRBD1. The junction had 6 bases not matched to a gene; V was cut back by 1 base and J by 16 bases. CDR3 length: 12 residues. Germline assignment: CDR1 SEHNR and CDR2 FQNEAQ (reference sequence).

The chain combines TRBV6-5 with TRBJ2-6; D may correspond to TRBD1 or TRBD2 (5 bases each). V lost 6 bases to trimming and J lost 0 bases, with 15 bases between them. This CDR3 comprises 17 residues. In germline, CDR1 is MNHEY, CDR2 SVGAGI. The chain's CDR3 is CASRYRDGDSGANVLTF. The CDR3, as DNA: TGTGCCAGCAGATACCGGGACGGGGACTCTGGGGCCAACGTCCTGACTTTC.

In its sample, this clonotype was seen many times. This sequence joins TRBV10-3 and TRBJ2-7, with a weak D call TRBD1 (6 bases). V gave up 0 bases and J gave up 1 base, with 7 bases separating them. Germline V gene data show CDR1 as ENHRY and CDR2 as SYGVKD. This CDR3 has 14 amino acids. CDR3 bases: TGTGCCATCAGTGAGTCCGACAGGTCCTACGAGCAGTACTTC. This encodes CAISESDRSYEQYF.

This clonotype has a handful of counts. The rearrangement joins TRBV29-1 to TRBJ1-1; no definite D call. Trimming cost V 4 bases and J 6 bases, with 12 bases left between them. The germline V gene has CDR1 SQVTM and CDR2 ANQGSEA. There are 12 residues in the CDR3. The CDR3 sequence is CSVGPVGSEAFF. The CDR3 DNA is TGCAGCGTTGGTCCGGTGGGCTCTGAAGCTTTCTTT.

This clonotype has ten or more counts. The chain couples TRBV30 to TRBJ1-5; 7 bases agree with TRBD1. CDR1 is GTSNPN and CDR2 is SVGIG in the germline V gene (reference sequence). The junction had 1 base not matched to a gene; V was cut back by 0 bases and J by 5 bases. The CDR3 has 13 residues. The CDR3 coding sequence is TGTGCCTGGAGTGTCCAGGGGGATCAGCCCCAGCATTTT. Translated: CAWSVQGDQPQHF.

The V call is TRBV19, the J call TRBJ2-1; no definite D call. Germline loops: CDR1 LNHDA, CDR2 SQIVND (reference sequence). CDR3 length: 14 amino acids. V lost 8 bases and J lost 0, with 11 bases in between. CDR3 sequence: CASLGHRSYNEQFF. For the CDR3, the DNA is TGTGCCAGTCTCGGGCACCGCTCCTACAATGAGCAGTTCTTC.

The rearrangement uses TRBV27 and TRBJ2-7, with D perhaps TRBD2 (6 bases). This CDR3 is 13 amino acids long. V gave up 3 bases and J gave up 2 bases, with 8 bases separating them. Germline CDR1 reads MNHEY; CDR2 reads SMNVEV (reference sequence). The CDR3 here is CASSFPGAYEQYF. In nucleotides, the CDR3 is TGTGCCAGCAGTTTCCCGGGGGCCTACGAGCAGTACTTC.

This clonotype was seen a handful of times. The chain combines TRBV3-1 with TRBJ2-4; D is unresolved. This CDR3 region has 14 residues. V was shortened by 2 bases and J by 1 base, with 6 bases between the two germline ends. CDR1 LGHDT and CDR2 YNNKEL come from the germline V gene (reference sequence). CDR3 sequence: CASSQLGAKNIQYF. The CDR3 region has the DNA TGTGCCAGCAGCCAACTGGGGGCCAAAAACATTCAGTACTTC.

This sequence joins TRBV10-3 and TRBJ2-4; 8 nucleotides match TRBD2. V lost 0 bases, J lost 0 bases, and 4 bases stayed unmatched. Germline values: CDR1 ENHRY, CDR2 SYGVKD. The CDR3 is 17 amino acids. Here the CDR3 DNA reads TGTGCCATCAGTGAGTCCATTAGCGGGGTAGCCAAAAACATTCAGTACTTC. Amino acids: CAISESISGVAKNIQYF.

CDR3 amino acids: CASSTGTPYGYTF. CDR3 coding DNA: TGCGCCAGCAGCACAGGGACACCTTATGGCTACACCTTC. The V gene is TRBV5-1, the J gene TRBJ1-2, with a weak D call TRBD1 (6 bases). The V end was cut by 4 bases, the J end by 5 bases, with 12 bases between. This CDR3 comprises 13 residues. In germline, CDR1 is SGHRS, CDR2 YFSETQ.

The rearrangement joins TRBV6-1 to TRBJ2-5; D unresolved. The length of the CDR3 is 13 residues. Germline CDR1 MNHNS, CDR2 SASEGT. The V gene lost 6 bases and the J gene lost 4 bases, with 12 bases spanning the gap. The CDR3 reads CASSREDPETQYF. DNA for the CDR3: TGTGCCAGCAGCCGCGAAGACCCAGAGACCCAGTACTTC.

In nucleotides, the CDR3 is TGTGCCAGCAGTCGACAGGGACCTAGCTCTGGGGCCAACGTCCTGACTTTC. Its translation: CASSRQGPSSGANVLTF. V gene TRBV2 combines with J gene TRBJ2-6, with 7 bases lining up with TRBD1. The CDR3 is 17 residues long. V lost 5 bases and J lost 0; bases outside the gene matches: 7. CDR1 and CDR2 (germline): SNHLY, FYNNEI.

The chain couples TRBV12-3 or TRBV12-4 to TRBJ2-5; unclear D gene. The CDR3 spans 12 residues. The V and J ends lost 3 bases and 5 bases respectively, with 7 bases between them. CDR3 sequence: CASSFNRETQYF. In nucleotides, the CDR3 is TGTGCCAGCAGTTTTAATCGGGAGACCCAGTACTTC.

This clonotype turned up a few times. The chain is built from TRBV4-1 and TRBJ2-7; TRBD2 might be the D (5 bases). The J call is doubtful: the DNA matches TRBJ2-5 better. The CDR3 loop spans 13 amino acids. CDR1 is MGHRA and CDR2 is YSYEKL in the germline V gene. The chain's CDR3 is CASSQVTSGTQYF. The CDR3 nucleotides read TGCGCCAGCAGCCAAGTTACGAGCGGGACCCAGTACTTC.

The V gene is TRBV10-3, the J gene TRBJ2-7; D not resolved. Trimming removed 7 bases at V and 5 bases at J, with 9 bases between. Germline lookup yields CDR1 ENHRY and CDR2 SYGVKD. The CDR3 sequence is 11 residues long. DNA for the CDR3: TGTGCCATCACGTCGGCAGACGAGCAGTACTTC. It encodes CAITSADEQYF.

The DNA of the CDR3 is TGTGCCAGCAGTCGTATAGCGGGAGGGCCTCTCGAGCAGTTCTTC. It encodes CASSRIAGGPLEQFF. The V call is TRBV12-3 or TRBV12-4, the J call TRBJ2-1; 11 bases are a match to TRBD2. V was clipped by 5 bases and J by 10 bases; unmatched bases: 10. The CDR3 is made up of 15 amino acids.

Many counts were recorded for this clonotype. This chain uses TRBV6-2 or TRBV6-3 with TRBJ1-1; D is perhaps TRBD1 (5 bases). From germline, CDR1 is MNHEY and CDR2 SVGEGT. V lost 11 bases and J lost 6, with 19 bases in between. The CDR3 is 13 residues long. The CDR3 bases are TGTGCCTCGAGACGGTTAGGGGCAGCTGAAGCTTTCTTT. Translated, it gives CASRRLGAAEAFF.

The chain couples TRBV25-1 to TRBJ1-1; D remains ambiguous. The V gene lost 6 bases and the J gene lost 4 bases, with 15 bases spanning the gap. This CDR3 is 14 amino acids long. Per germline, CDR1 MGHDK and CDR2 SYGVNS. CDR3 residues: CASSEEYRPTEAFF. The CDR3 DNA reads as TGTGCCAGCAGCGAAGAGTACCGGCCCACTGAAGCTTTCTTT.

This clonotype was seen repeatedly, ten times or more. The chain recombines TRBV20-1 with TRBJ2-1, with 7 nucleotides matching TRBD1. Germline loops: CDR1 DFQATT, CDR2 SNEGSKA (reference sequence). The CDR3 runs to 14 residues. Trimming took 5 bases from V and 3 from J; bases not matched to a gene: 7. CDR3 region: CSAQDRAIYNEQFF. Here the CDR3 DNA reads TGCAGTGCTCAAGACAGGGCCATCTACAATGAGCAGTTCTTC.

CDR3 region: CSALDRAGANVLTF. The CDR3 region has the DNA TGCAGTGCCCTCGACAGGGCTGGGGCCAACGTCCTGACTTTC. This chain uses TRBV20-1 with TRBJ2-6; 7 positions agree with TRBD1. CDR3 length equals 14 residues. The germline gives CDR1 DFQATT, CDR2 SNEGSKA (reference sequence). V was clipped by 6 bases and J by 2 bases; unmatched bases: 4.

This clonotype appeared once. The chain combines TRBV29-1 with TRBJ2-7; TRBD2 aligns across 7 bases. V dropped 4 bases and J dropped 3; count of bases not matched to a gene: 12. Germline lookup yields CDR1 SQVTM and CDR2 ANQGSEA. The CDR3 loop spans 15 amino acids. The CDR3 DNA follows: TGCAGCGTTGTAGGGCTAGCGGAAAGAAGCTACGAGCAGTACTTC. Translation gives CSVVGLAERSYEQYF.

J is TRBJ1-5 and V is TRBV5-1; no reliable D call. CDR3 length: 13 amino acids. CDR1 is SGHRS and CDR2 is YFSETQ in the germline V gene. V was pared by 4 bases and J by 5 bases, with 10 bases between. This chain's CDR3 is CASSPNADQPQHF. The DNA for the CDR3 is TGCGCCAGCAGCCCTAATGCCGATCAGCCCCAGCATTTT.

This clonotype was counted between two and nine times. The chain combines TRBV5-1 with TRBJ2-1; no firm D call. V shed 1 base and J shed 9 bases, with 17 bases lying between them. In germline, CDR1 is SGHRS, CDR2 YFSETQ. The CDR3 extends over 15 amino acids. The CDR3 DNA follows: TGCGCCAGCAGCTTGAGTTTTAGCTCACCCGGTGAGCAGTTCTTC. Translation: CASSLSFSSPGEQFF.

This clonotype showed up many times. The rearrangement links TRBV7-2 to TRBJ2-7; TRBD2 aligns across 7 bases. The V gene's germline CDR1 is SGHTA and CDR2 FQGNSA. CDR3 size: 15 residues. V trimming: 0 bases; J trimming: 3 bases; junction bases outside the gene matches: 5. The chain's CDR3 is CASSLAGTTHYEQYF. CDR3 nucleotide sequence: TGTGCCAGCAGCTTAGCTGGGACTACCCACTACGAGCAGTACTTC.

This clonotype was seen more than once but under ten times. This chain joins TRBV12-3 or TRBV12-4 and TRBJ1-6; 8 nucleotides match TRBD1. The CDR3 contains 14 residues. V gave up 3 bases and J gave up 9 bases; unmatched junction bases: 4. The CDR3: CASSLGQGASPLHF. In DNA form, the CDR3 reads TGTGCCAGCAGTTTGGGGCAGGGGGCTTCACCCCTCCACTTT.

This clonotype was found a few times. The chain carries TRBV5-1 and TRBJ1-5; D remains unclear. This CDR3 is built from 13 residues. Trimming took 4 bases from V and 7 from J, leaving 12 bases between them. Germline loops: CDR1 SGHRS, CDR2 YFSETQ. The CDR3 loop is CASSLLHGQPQHF. CDR3 coding DNA: TGCGCCAGCAGCCTCCTGCATGGGCAGCCCCAGCATTTT. Variable domain in full (rest from reference TRBV5-1 and TRBJ1-5): KAGVTQTPRYLIKTRGQQVTLSCSPISGHRSVSWYQQTPGQGLQFLFEYFSETQRNKGNFPGRFSGRQFSNSRSEMNVSTLELGDSALYLCASSLLHGQPQHFGDGTRLSIL.